These T cell receptor beta chains were read from a single sample in a study of T-cell memory formation after mild COVID-19. TCRdb reprocessed the 5' RACE reads with MiXCR, giving one entry per CDR3 protein. The sample holds 300,000 to 400,000 distinct CDR3 sequences, about an eighth seen once. Material: PBMCs or a T cell subset sorted from them (not recorded which). These receptors were taken from a man between 18 and 29 years old who had mild COVID-19 (a few samples of this study predate the infection). Cell type and time point are not known. CDR3s include the opening cysteine and the closing phenylalanine or tryptophan. D genes are given only for firm matches. Part of the rows lack a size; the others show once, few, many or a class for expanded clones.

J: TRBJ2-2
D: NA
V: TRBV4-3
size: NA
CDR3: CASSHADSRRELFF
DNA: TGCGCCAGCAGCCATGCAGACAGTCGGAGGGAGCTGTTTTTT

J: TRBJ1-5
D: NA
V: TRBV20-1
size: few
CDR3: CSARDPTLANQPQHF
DNA: TGCAGTGCTAGAGATCCGACTTTAGCTAATCAGCCCCAGCATTTT

J: TRBJ2-4
D: NA
V: TRBV12-3/TRBV12-4
size: NA
CDR3: CASSLLLASKNIQYF
DNA: TGTGCCAGCAGTTTACTCCTAGCGTCCAAAAACATTCAGTACTTC

J: TRBJ1-2
D: NA
V: TRBV4-2
size: NA
CDR3: CASSQGLGQGYGYTF
DNA: TGTGCCAGCAGCCAAGGTCTCGGGCAGGGCTATGGCTACACCTTC

J: TRBJ1-3
D: NA
V: TRBV6-5
size: few
CDR3: CASIDGLGNTIYF
DNA: TGTGCCAGCATTGACGGACTTGGAAACACCATATATTTT

J: TRBJ1-6
D: NA
V: TRBV7-8
size: NA
CDR3: CASSQAVVLTLHF
DNA: TGTGCCAGCAGCCAAGCCGTTGTCTTGACCCTCCACTTT

J: TRBJ1-5
D: NA
V: TRBV7-6
size: NA
CDR3: CASSSREGVNQPQHF
DNA: TGTGCCAGCAGCTCAAGGGAGGGGGTGAATCAGCCCCAGCATTTT

J: TRBJ2-7
D: NA
V: TRBV4-2
size: many
CDR3: CASSHRGTLYEQYF
DNA: TGTGCCAGCAGCCATCGCGGGACTCTCTACGAGCAGTACTTC

J: TRBJ2-1
D: NA
V: TRBV5-5
size: NA
CDR3: CASSLADPRSGQFF
DNA: TGTGCCAGCAGCTTGGCAGATCCCAGGTCGGGGCAGTTCTTC

J: TRBJ2-5
D: NA
V: TRBV27
size: NA
CDR3: CASRGSGGGGKTKYF
DNA: TGTGCCAGCAGGGGATCAGGAGGGGGTGGTAAGACCAAGTACTTC

J: TRBJ2-5
D: NA
V: TRBV7-9
size: few
CDR3: CASSSGGISWAQYF
DNA: TGTGCCAGCAGCTCGGGTGGCATATCATGGGCCCAGTACTTC

J: TRBJ1-1
D: TRBD1
V: TRBV5-5
size: NA
CDR3: CASSLVRTGRIEAFF
DNA: TGTGCCAGCAGCTTGGTAAGGACAGGTCGAATTGAAGCTTTCTTT

J: TRBJ2-5
D: TRBD2
V: TRBV7-2
size: few
CDR3: CASSFSGTSRSETQYF
DNA: TGTGCCAGCAGCTTTAGCGGGACTAGCCGTTCGGAGACCCAGTACTTC

J: TRBJ2-2
D: TRBD1
V: TRBV5-6
size: NA
CDR3: CASSRQGAKANTGELFF
DNA: TGTGCCAGCAGTCGACAGGGTGCGAAGGCGAACACCGGGGAGCTGTTTTTT

J: TRBJ2-3
D: TRBD2
V: TRBV20-1
size: few
CDR3: CSAPAGGSTDTQYF
DNA: TGCAGTGCTCCAGCGGGGGGAAGCACAGATACGCAGTATTTT

J: TRBJ2-7
D: NA
V: TRBV4-1
size: many
CDR3: CASSQDLGGTYEQYF
DNA: TGCGCCAGCAGCCAAGACCTGGGGGGAACCTACGAGCAGTACTTC

J: TRBJ1-1
D: NA
V: TRBV7-9
size: many
CDR3: CASSSPPGREGNTEAFF
DNA: TGTGCCAGCAGCTCACCGCCCGGACGTGAAGGGAACACTGAAGCTTTCTTT

J: TRBJ1-1
D: TRBD1
V: TRBV10-2
size: few
CDR3: CASSTGGLRTEAFF
DNA: TGCGCCAGCAGTACAGGGGGCTTGAGGACTGAAGCTTTCTTT

J: TRBJ2-5
D: NA
V: TRBV6-5
size: NA
CDR3: CASSYWGHRRETQYF
DNA: TGTGCCAGCAGTTACTGGGGGCACAGGAGAGAGACCCAGTACTTC

J: TRBJ1-2
D: TRBD1
V: TRBV20-1
size: few
CDR3: CSARDPGTGVYGLYGYTF
DNA: TGCAGTGCTAGAGACCCCGGGACAGGGGTTTATGGCTTATATGGCTACACCTTC

J: TRBJ2-7
D: TRBD1
V: TRBV5-1
size: few
CDR3: CASSFAGQGGNEQYF
DNA: TGCGCCAGCAGCTTCGCGGGACAGGGAGGAAACGAGCAGTACTTC

J: TRBJ2-1
D: TRBD1
V: TRBV19
size: few
CDR3: CASSIDRQGQQFF
DNA: TGTGCCAGTAGTATAGACAGACAGGGCCAACAGTTCTTC

J: TRBJ2-3
D: NA
V: TRBV12-3/TRBV12-4
size: NA
CDR3: CASSIRHTQYF
DNA: TGTGCCAGCAGCATCCGGCATACGCAGTATTTT

J: TRBJ2-3
D: NA
V: TRBV6-6
size: few
CDR3: CASSYRDSRVATQYF
DNA: TGTGCCAGCAGCTACAGGGACTCCCGGGTGGCTACGCAGTATTTT

J: TRBJ2-3
D: NA
V: TRBV27
size: NA
CDR3: CASRPAGNPSTDTQYF
DNA: TGTGCCAGCCGGCCCGCAGGGAACCCTAGCACAGATACGCAGTATTTT

J: TRBJ2-7
D: NA
V: TRBV20-1
size: NA
CDR3: CSATTGVRGIYEQYF
DNA: TGCAGTGCCACAACAGGGGTGCGGGGGATCTACGAGCAGTACTTC

J: TRBJ2-5
D: TRBD2
V: TRBV10-3
size: NA
CDR3: CAISNTAGGETQYF
DNA: TGTGCCATCAGTAACACCGCGGGGGGAGAGACCCAGTACTTC

J: TRBJ1-6
D: TRBD1
V: TRBV5-1
size: few
CDR3: CASSLDPSKDRGSHF
DNA: TGCGCCAGCAGCTTGGATCCCTCCAAGGACAGGGGCTCCCACTTT

J: TRBJ1-5
D: NA
V: TRBV28
size: few
CDR3: CASGTMGRNQPQHF
DNA: TGTGCCAGCGGCACGATGGGTAGAAATCAGCCCCAGCATTTT

J: TRBJ2-1
D: TRBD2
V: TRBV5-6
size: few
CDR3: CASSWPSGGGIYNEQFF
DNA: TGTGCCAGCAGCTGGCCGAGTGGCGGGGGAATCTACAATGAGCAGTTCTTC

J: TRBJ1-4
D: TRBD1
V: TRBV7-2
size: NA
CDR3: CASSLVGTANEKLFF
DNA: TGTGCCAGCAGCTTAGTCGGGACAGCTAATGAAAAACTGTTTTTT

J: TRBJ2-1
D: NA
V: TRBV15
size: few
CDR3: CATSRGLMLASREQFF
DNA: TGTGCCACCAGCAGAGGATTGATGCTAGCTTCAAGGGAGCAGTTCTTC

J: TRBJ2-7
D: NA
V: TRBV18
size: NA
CDR3: CASSPGESSYEQYF
DNA: TGTGCCAGCTCACCGGGGGAGTCCTCCTACGAGCAGTACTTC

J: TRBJ1-1
D: NA
V: TRBV28
size: NA
CDR3: CASTAYGTVQNTEAFF
DNA: TGTGCCAGCACCGCTTATGGGACGGTACAGAACACTGAAGCTTTCTTT

J: TRBJ1-3
D: NA
V: TRBV20-1
size: NA
CDR3: CSARTQGGGSGNTIYF
DNA: TGCAGTGCTAGAACCCAGGGAGGGGGCTCTGGAAACACCATATATTTT

J: TRBJ1-1
D: NA
V: TRBV4-3
size: NA
CDR3: CASSQDLGKGTEAFF
DNA: TGCGCCAGCAGCCAAGATCTGGGAAAGGGGACTGAAGCTTTCTTT

J: TRBJ2-3
D: NA
V: TRBV29-1
size: few
CDR3: CSVVPRVPTDTQYF
DNA: TGCAGCGTTGTCCCCAGGGTTCCCACAGATACGCAGTATTTT

J: TRBJ1-5
D: NA
V: TRBV4-1
size: few
CDR3: CASSQGHRNQPQHF
DNA: TGCGCCAGCAGCCAGGGACACCGCAATCAGCCCCAGCATTTT

J: TRBJ2-7
D: TRBD1
V: TRBV15
size: NA
CDR3: CATSREGQPYEQYF
DNA: TGTGCCACCAGCAGAGAGGGACAGCCCTACGAGCAGTACTTC

J: TRBJ2-1
D: NA
V: TRBV5-1
size: many
CDR3: CASSLVGSSYNEQFF
DNA: TGCGCCAGCAGCTTGGTTGGGAGCTCCTACAATGAGCAGTTCTTC

J: TRBJ2-3
D: NA
V: TRBV10-3
size: many
CDR3: CAISETRLVSTDTQYF
DNA: TGTGCCATCAGTGAAACGAGGCTGGTTTCCACGGATACGCAGTATTTT

J: TRBJ2-5
D: NA
V: TRBV5-5
size: NA
CDR3: CASSLRAEGTQYF
DNA: TGTGCCAGCAGCTTACGGGCGGAGGGGACCCAGTACTTC

J: TRBJ2-5
D: NA
V: TRBV12-3/TRBV12-4
size: many
CDR3: CASNKIAVGGETQYF
DNA: TGTGCCAGCAATAAAATAGCTGTAGGTGGAGAGACCCAGTACTTC